The rows below give T cell receptor beta chains drawn from one sample of a study of vaccination and CD4 T cells after COVID-19. Using its own MiXCR run on the PCR reads, TCRdb lists one record per CDR3 protein. The sample lists 20,000 to 30,000 distinct CDR3 sequences; roughly a third were seen once. For these TCRs, the target antigens are not known. The starting material was CD4+ T cells from blood, cultured in vitro, obtained about 7 months after SARS-CoV-2 vaccination. These TCRs come from a human donor who had recovered from COVID-19. Each CDR3 is given with its conserved first and last residue. A D gene is named only where the DNA matches it firmly. Clone size is stated in some rows and not others, as once, few, many or a class when expanded.

V gene: TRBV7-9; J gene: TRBJ2-3; D gene: TRBD1; clone size: medium-sized; CDR3 DNA: TGTGCCAGCAGCTCCGGACAGGGTATGGCAGATACGCAGTATTTT; CDR3 protein: CASSSGQGMADTQYF
V gene: TRBV19; J gene: TRBJ2-7; D gene: .; clone size: few; CDR3 DNA: TGTGCCAGTAGTATTGGCCGGCGAATTACCTACGAGCAGTACTTC; CDR3 protein: CASSIGRRITYEQYF
V gene: TRBV19; J gene: TRBJ1-5; D gene: .; clone size: few; CDR3 DNA: TGTGCCAGTAGTATAGCCGTAGCTAGCAATCAGCCCCAGCATTTT; CDR3 protein: CASSIAVASNQPQHF
V gene: TRBV20-1; J gene: TRBJ2-3; D gene: TRBD2; clone size: .; CDR3 DNA: TGCAGTGCTAGAGGAATTGTGGGGACTAGCCTCACAGATACGCAGTATTTT; CDR3 protein: CSARGIVGTSLTDTQYF
V gene: TRBV7-9; J gene: TRBJ2-7; D gene: .; clone size: .; CDR3 DNA: TGTGCCAGCAGCCCGGGCCCCCTTCAGTACGAGCAGTACTTC; CDR3 protein: CASSPGPLQYEQYF
V gene: TRBV5-4; J gene: TRBJ1-5; D gene: .; clone size: .; CDR3 DNA: TGTGCCAGCAGCCAGGACAATATCCAGCCCCAGCATTTT; CDR3 protein: CASSQDNIQPQHF
V gene: TRBV28; J gene: TRBJ1-3; D gene: .; clone size: .; CDR3 DNA: TGTGCCACCCTGGGGGCTGGAAACACCATATATTTT; CDR3 protein: CATLGAGNTIYF
V gene: TRBV6-1; J gene: TRBJ1-1; D gene: .; clone size: .; CDR3 DNA: TGTGCCAGCACTTCGGGACCGGCTAACACTGAAGCTTTCTTT; CDR3 protein: CASTSGPANTEAFF
V gene: TRBV10-3; J gene: TRBJ2-7; D gene: TRBD2; clone size: .; CDR3 DNA: TGTGCCATCAATCCCGGGACTAGCGACCACGAGCAGTACTTC; CDR3 protein: CAINPGTSDHEQYF
V gene: TRBV4-2; J gene: TRBJ2-3; D gene: .; clone size: .; CDR3 DNA: TGTGCCAGCAGCCAAGCATGGGAGCGGAGCGGTAGCACAGATACGCAGTATTTT; CDR3 protein: CASSQAWERSGSTDTQYF
V gene: TRBV6-5; J gene: TRBJ2-7; D gene: .; clone size: few; CDR3 DNA: TGTGCCAGCAGTTACCTTAGCTCCTACGAGCAGTACTTC; CDR3 protein: CASSYLSSYEQYF
V gene: TRBV5-1; J gene: TRBJ1-2; D gene: .; clone size: .; CDR3 DNA: TGCGCCAGCAGCTTGGACGCCAGGGGTGGGTATGGCTACACCTTC; CDR3 protein: CASSLDARGGYGYTF
V gene: TRBV20-1; J gene: TRBJ2-1; D gene: .; clone size: .; CDR3 DNA: TGCAGTGCTGACACAGGGTTCAATGAGCAGTTCTTC; CDR3 protein: CSADTGFNEQFF
V gene: TRBV20-1; J gene: TRBJ2-5; D gene: TRBD1; clone size: few; CDR3 DNA: TGCAGTGCAGAGGGGACAGGGACGTTCGGGACCCAGTACTTC; CDR3 protein: CSAEGTGTFGTQYF
V gene: TRBV19; J gene: TRBJ2-7; D gene: TRBD1; clone size: .; CDR3 DNA: TGTGCCAGTAGCGGACAGGGAACCTACGAGCAGTACTTC; CDR3 protein: CASSGQGTYEQYF
V gene: TRBV7-8; J gene: TRBJ2-5; D gene: .; clone size: few; CDR3 DNA: TGTGCCAGCAGCTTAGTGGCGCGGGGGCCCAACCAAGAGACCCAGTACTTC; CDR3 protein: CASSLVARGPNQETQYF
V gene: TRBV6-5; J gene: TRBJ2-3; D gene: TRBD2; clone size: few; CDR3 DNA: TGTGCCAGCAGTTTCCTAAGTAGCGGGAGGGCCCGCGCAGATACGCAGTATTTT; CDR3 protein: CASSFLSSGRARADTQYF
V gene: TRBV20-1; J gene: TRBJ2-1; D gene: TRBD2; clone size: .; CDR3 DNA: TGCAGTGCTTTCGGGAGGGCCTACAATGAGCAGTTCTTC; CDR3 protein: CSAFGRAYNEQFF
V gene: TRBV6-5; J gene: TRBJ1-1; D gene: TRBD1; clone size: few; CDR3 DNA: TGTGCCAGCGGTTGGACAGGACTAACTGAAGCTTTCTTT; CDR3 protein: CASGWTGLTEAFF
V gene: TRBV5-4; J gene: TRBJ2-5; D gene: .; clone size: .; CDR3 DNA: TGTGCCAGCAGGTCGACGATAGCGGAAGAGACCCAGTACTTC; CDR3 protein: CASRSTIAEETQYF
V gene: TRBV29-1; J gene: TRBJ2-2; D gene: .; clone size: few; CDR3 DNA: TGCAGCGTTGCACTCACCGGGGAGCTGTTTTTT; CDR3 protein: CSVALTGELFF
V gene: TRBV12-3/TRBV12-4; J gene: TRBJ2-7; D gene: TRBD1; clone size: .; CDR3 DNA: TGTGCCAGCAGTCCATTTTTGGTCACAGGGGGCACCTACGAGCAGTACTTC; CDR3 protein: CASSPFLVTGGTYEQYF
V gene: TRBV12-3/TRBV12-4; J gene: TRBJ1-5; D gene: .; clone size: few; CDR3 DNA: TGTGCCAGCAGTTCGCAAGGAACCAATCAGCCCCAGCATTTT; CDR3 protein: CASSSQGTNQPQHF
V gene: TRBV20-1; J gene: TRBJ2-5; D gene: TRBD2; clone size: few; CDR3 DNA: TGCAGTGGGAAGACTGGCGGGAGAATTCTGGAGACCCAGTACTTC; CDR3 protein: CSGKTGGRILETQYF
V gene: TRBV20-1; J gene: TRBJ2-7; D gene: TRBD2; clone size: .; CDR3 DNA: TGCAGTGCTAGAGCCTCTGGAGGGAGGGGCTACGAGCAGTACTTC; CDR3 protein: CSARASGGRGYEQYF
V gene: TRBV28; J gene: TRBJ1-1; D gene: .; clone size: few; CDR3 DNA: TGTGCCAGCAGTAAGGGGGGGGCGCTTGGTGAAGCTTTCTTT; CDR3 protein: CASSKGGALGEAFF
V gene: TRBV21-1; J gene: TRBJ2-7; D gene: .; clone size: few; CDR3 DNA: TGTGCCAGCAGCAAAGGTAGAGGGGAGGCGGGCGAGCAGTACTTC; CDR3 protein: CASSKGRGEAGEQYF
V gene: TRBV15; J gene: TRBJ2-3; D gene: .; clone size: .; CDR3 DNA: TGTGCCACCAGCAGAGGGGAGAGCACAGATACGCAGTATTTT; CDR3 protein: CATSRGESTDTQYF
V gene: TRBV7-2; J gene: TRBJ2-7; D gene: TRBD2; clone size: .; CDR3 DNA: TGTGCCAGCAGCAGAACGGGGGGACGTGGGACTAGCGGGATACGGAGCGAGCAGTACTTC; CDR3 protein: CASSRTGGRGTSGIRSEQYF
V gene: TRBV19; J gene: TRBJ2-1; D gene: .; clone size: .; CDR3 DNA: TGTGCCAGTAGTATAGGAGCGCCCGCCTACAATGAGCAGTTCTTC; CDR3 protein: CASSIGAPAYNEQFF
V gene: TRBV19; J gene: TRBJ1-5; D gene: .; clone size: once; CDR3 DNA: TGTGCCACGAGACAGAAACTCTATAGCAATCAGCCCCAGCATTTT; CDR3 protein: CATRQKLYSNQPQHF
V gene: TRBV18; J gene: TRBJ2-7; D gene: .; clone size: .; CDR3 DNA: TGTGCCAGCTCAACAGGTTACTACGAGCAGTACTTC; CDR3 protein: CASSTGYYEQYF
V gene: TRBV7-6; J gene: TRBJ2-1; D gene: .; clone size: few; CDR3 DNA: TGTGCCAGCAGCGGGGGATACTCGAGCTCCTACAATGAGCAGTTCTTC; CDR3 protein: CASSGGYSSSYNEQFF